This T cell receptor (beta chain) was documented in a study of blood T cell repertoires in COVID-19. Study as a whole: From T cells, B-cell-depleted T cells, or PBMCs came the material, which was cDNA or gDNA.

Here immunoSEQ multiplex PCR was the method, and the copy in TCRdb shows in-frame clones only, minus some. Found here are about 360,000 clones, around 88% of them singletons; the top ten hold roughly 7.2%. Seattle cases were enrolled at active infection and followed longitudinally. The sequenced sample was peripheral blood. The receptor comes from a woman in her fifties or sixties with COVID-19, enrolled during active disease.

Here the CDR3 DNA reads TGTGCCAGCTCACCGGGGGGGCTTGCGGCCTATGGCTACACCTTC. Translation gives CASSPGGLAAYGYTF. The chain combines TRBV18 with TRBJ1-2; D is perhaps TRBD1 (6 bases). This CDR3 spans 15 amino acids. V was shortened by 3 bases and J by 4 bases, with 15 bases between the two germline ends. Germline loops: CDR1 KGHSH, CDR2 LQKENI.